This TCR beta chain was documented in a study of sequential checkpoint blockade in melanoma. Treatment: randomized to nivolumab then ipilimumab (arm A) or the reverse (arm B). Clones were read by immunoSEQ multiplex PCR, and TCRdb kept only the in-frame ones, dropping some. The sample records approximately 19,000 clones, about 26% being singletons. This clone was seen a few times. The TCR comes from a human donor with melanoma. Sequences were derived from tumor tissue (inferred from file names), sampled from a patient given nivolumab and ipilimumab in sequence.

Here the CDR3 DNA reads TGTGCCAGCAGCTCCCGACAGGGGGGTCCTAATGAAAAACTGTTTTTT. Amino acid sequence: CASSSRQGGPNEKLFF. This chain connects TRBV11-3 to TRBJ1-4, with 9 positions matching TRBD1. Germline values: CDR1 SGHNT, CDR2 YENEEA. This CDR3 comprises 16 residues. V shed 4 bases, J shed 3 bases, and the junction held 6 bases outside the gene matches.